The clone carrying this TCR beta chain was recorded once. Its cognate antigen is unknown. These data come from a study of cytotoxic CD8 clonotypes in ibrutinib-treated CLL. The CDR3 extends over 15 amino acids. Per the germline V gene, CDR1 is MDHEN and CDR2 is SYDVKM. The V end was cut by 5 bases, the J end by 4 bases, with 18 bases between. The data were produced by immunoSEQ multiplex PCR, yet TCRdb's version contains in-frame clones alone and is incomplete. The sample lists more than 11,000 clones; about two thirds were seen once. Whole-study results and caveats: Collection times varied between progressing and sustained-remission patients.

The chain has TRBV28 and TRBJ2-7; tentative D call: TRBD1 (6 bases). Specimen: PBMCs, collected before ibrutinib treatment. The clonotype comes from a human donor with chronic lymphocytic leukemia. CDR3 in DNA: TGTGCCAGCAGTCTCCCGACAGGTTCATCATACGAGCAGTACTTC. It translates to CASSLPTGSSYEQYF.